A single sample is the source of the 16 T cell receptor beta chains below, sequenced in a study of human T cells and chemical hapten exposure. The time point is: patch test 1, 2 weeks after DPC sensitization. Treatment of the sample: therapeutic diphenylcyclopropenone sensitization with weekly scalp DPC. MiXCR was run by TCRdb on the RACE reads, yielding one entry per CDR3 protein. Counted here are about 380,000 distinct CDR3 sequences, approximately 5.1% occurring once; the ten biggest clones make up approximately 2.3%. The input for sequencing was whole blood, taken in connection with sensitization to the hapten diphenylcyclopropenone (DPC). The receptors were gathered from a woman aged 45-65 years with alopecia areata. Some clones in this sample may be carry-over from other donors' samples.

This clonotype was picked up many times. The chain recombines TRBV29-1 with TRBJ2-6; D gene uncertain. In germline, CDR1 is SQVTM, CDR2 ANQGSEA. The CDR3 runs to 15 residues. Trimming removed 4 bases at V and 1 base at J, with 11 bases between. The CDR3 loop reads CSVGLGLSGANVLTF. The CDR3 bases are TGCAGCGTTGGGTTGGGGTTATCTGGGGCCAACGTCCTGACTTTC. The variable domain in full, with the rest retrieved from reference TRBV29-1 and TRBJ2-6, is SAVISQKPSRDICQRGTSLTIQCQVDSQVTMMFWYRQQPGQSLTLIATANQGSEATYESGFVIDKFPISRPNLTFSTLTVSNMSPEDSSIYLCSVGLGLSGANVLTFGAGSRLTVL.

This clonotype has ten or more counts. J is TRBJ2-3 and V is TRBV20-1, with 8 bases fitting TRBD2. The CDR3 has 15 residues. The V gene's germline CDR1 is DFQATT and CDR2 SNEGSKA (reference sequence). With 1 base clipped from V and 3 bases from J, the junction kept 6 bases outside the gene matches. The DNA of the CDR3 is TGCAGTGCTAGAGGTGGAAGCGGGAGTACAGATACGCAGTATTTT. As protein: CSARGGSGSTDTQYF.

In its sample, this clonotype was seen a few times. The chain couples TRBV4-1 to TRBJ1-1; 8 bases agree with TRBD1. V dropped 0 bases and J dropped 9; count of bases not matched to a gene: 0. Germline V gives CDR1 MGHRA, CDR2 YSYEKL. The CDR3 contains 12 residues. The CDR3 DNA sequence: TGCGCCAGCAGCCAAGACAGGGGGCAAGCTTTCTTT. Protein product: CASSQDRGQAFF.

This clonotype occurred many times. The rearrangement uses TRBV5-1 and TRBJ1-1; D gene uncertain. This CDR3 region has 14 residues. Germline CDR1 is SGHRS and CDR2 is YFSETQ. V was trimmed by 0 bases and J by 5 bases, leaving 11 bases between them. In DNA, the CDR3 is TGCGCCAGCAGCTTGGGCGTGGGTTGGACTGAAGCTTTCTTT. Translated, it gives CASSLGVGWTEAFF. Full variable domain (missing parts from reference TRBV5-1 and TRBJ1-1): KAGVTQTPRYLIKTRGQQVTLSCSPISGHRSVSWYQQTPGQGLQFLFEYFSETQRNKGNFPGRFSGRQFSNSRSEMNVSTLELGDSALYLCASSLGVGWTEAFFGQGTRLTVV.

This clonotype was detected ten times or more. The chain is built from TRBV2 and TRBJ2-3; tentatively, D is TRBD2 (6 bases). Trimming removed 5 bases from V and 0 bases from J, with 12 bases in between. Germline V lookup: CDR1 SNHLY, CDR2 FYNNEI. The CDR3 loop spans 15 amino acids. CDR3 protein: CASSQWDSSTDTQYF. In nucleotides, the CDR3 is TGTGCCAGCAGTCAGTGGGACTCTAGCACAGATACGCAGTATTTT.

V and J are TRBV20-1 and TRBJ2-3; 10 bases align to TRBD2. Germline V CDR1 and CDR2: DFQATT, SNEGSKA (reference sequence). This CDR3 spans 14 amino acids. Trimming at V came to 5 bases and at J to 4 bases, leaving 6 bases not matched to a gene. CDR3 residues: CSAYLAGESDTQYF. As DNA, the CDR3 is TGCAGTGCTTATCTAGCGGGGGAGTCAGATACGCAGTATTTT.

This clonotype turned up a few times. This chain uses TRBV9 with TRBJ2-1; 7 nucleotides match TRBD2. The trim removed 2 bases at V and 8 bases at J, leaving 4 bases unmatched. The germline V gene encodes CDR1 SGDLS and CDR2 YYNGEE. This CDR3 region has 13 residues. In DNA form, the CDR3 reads TGTGCCAGCAGCGTGGATAGCGGGTATGAGCAGTTCTTC. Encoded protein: CASSVDSGYEQFF.

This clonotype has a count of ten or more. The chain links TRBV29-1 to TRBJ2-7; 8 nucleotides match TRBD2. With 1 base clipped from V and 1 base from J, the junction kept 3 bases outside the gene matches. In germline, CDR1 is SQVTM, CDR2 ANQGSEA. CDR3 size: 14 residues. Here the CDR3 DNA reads TGCAGCGTTGAAGGTAGCGGGGATTCCTACGAGCAGTACTTC. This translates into CSVEGSGDSYEQYF.

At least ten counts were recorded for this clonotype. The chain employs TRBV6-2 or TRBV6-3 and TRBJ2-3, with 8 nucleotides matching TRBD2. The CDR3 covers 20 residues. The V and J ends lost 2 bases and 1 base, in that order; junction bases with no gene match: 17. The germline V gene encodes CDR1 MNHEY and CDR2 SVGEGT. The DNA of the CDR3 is TGTGCCAGCAGTTACCCCCTCGGTAGCGGGACTATACTACGCACAGATACGCAGTATTTT. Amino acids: CASSYPLGSGTILRTDTQYF.

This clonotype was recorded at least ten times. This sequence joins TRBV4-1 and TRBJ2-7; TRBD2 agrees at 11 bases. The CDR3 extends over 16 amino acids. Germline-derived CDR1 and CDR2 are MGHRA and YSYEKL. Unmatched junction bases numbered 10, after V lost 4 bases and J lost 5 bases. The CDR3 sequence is CASSPLLIAGGDEQYF. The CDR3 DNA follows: TGCGCCAGCAGCCCGTTACTTATAGCGGGGGGGGACGAGCAGTACTTC.

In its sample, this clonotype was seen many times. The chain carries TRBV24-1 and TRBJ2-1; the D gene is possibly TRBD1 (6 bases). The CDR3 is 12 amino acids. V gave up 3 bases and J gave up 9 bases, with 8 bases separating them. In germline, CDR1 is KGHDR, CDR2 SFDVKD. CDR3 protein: CATSDQGFEQFF. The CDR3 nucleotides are TGTGCCACCAGTGATCAGGGGTTTGAGCAGTTCTTC.

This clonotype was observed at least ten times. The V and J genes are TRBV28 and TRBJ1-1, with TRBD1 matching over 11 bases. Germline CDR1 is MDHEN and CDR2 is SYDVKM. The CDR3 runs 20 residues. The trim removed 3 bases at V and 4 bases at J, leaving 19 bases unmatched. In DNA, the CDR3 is TGTGCCAGCAGTTTCATCGCCCCAGCAGTGGACAGGGGGCTTAGCACTGAAGCTTTCTTT. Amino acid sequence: CASSFIAPAVDRGLSTEAFF. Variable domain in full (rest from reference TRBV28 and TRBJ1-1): DVKVTQSSRYLVKRTGEKVFLECVQDMDHENMFWYRQDPGLGLRLIYFSYDVKMKEKGDIPEGYSVSREKKERFSLILESASTNQTSMYLCASSFIAPAVDRGLSTEAFFGQGTRLTVV.

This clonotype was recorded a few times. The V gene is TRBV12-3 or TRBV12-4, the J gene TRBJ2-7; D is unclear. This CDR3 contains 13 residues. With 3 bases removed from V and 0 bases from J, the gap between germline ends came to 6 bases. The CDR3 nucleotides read TGTGCCAGCAGTTTTTTCTCCTCCTACGAGCAGTACTTC. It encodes CASSFFSSYEQYF.

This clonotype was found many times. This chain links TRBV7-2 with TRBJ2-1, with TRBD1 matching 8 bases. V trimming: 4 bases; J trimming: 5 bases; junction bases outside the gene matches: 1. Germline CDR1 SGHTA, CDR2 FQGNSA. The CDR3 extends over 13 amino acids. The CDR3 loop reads CASSSRGHNEQFF. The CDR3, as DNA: TGTGCCAGCAGCTCCAGGGGGCACAATGAGCAGTTCTTC.

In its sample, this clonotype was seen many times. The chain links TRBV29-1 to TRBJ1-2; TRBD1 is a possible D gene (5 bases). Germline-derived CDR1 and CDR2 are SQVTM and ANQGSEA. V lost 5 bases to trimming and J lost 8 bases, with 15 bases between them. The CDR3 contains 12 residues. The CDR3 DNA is TGCAGCGTTTTACAGGATACGGAAGGCTACACCTTC. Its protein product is CSVLQDTEGYTF.

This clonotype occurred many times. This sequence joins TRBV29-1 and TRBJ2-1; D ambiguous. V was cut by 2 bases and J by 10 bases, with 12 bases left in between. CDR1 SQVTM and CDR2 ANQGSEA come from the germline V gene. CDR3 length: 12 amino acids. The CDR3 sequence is CSVELKFGEQFF. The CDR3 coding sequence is TGCAGCGTTGAACTAAAATTCGGCGAGCAGTTCTTC.